Listed below are T cell receptor beta chains from one sample, sequenced in a study of CD8 T cells in ankylosing spondylitis. TCRdb reprocessed the 5' RACE reads with MiXCR, giving one entry per CDR3 protein. The sample shows some 800,000 distinct CDR3 sequences, around 11% of them seen only once. The sample was blood, either unsorted or a sorted T cell fraction (not recorded which). The receptor set was obtained from a male donor with ankylosing spondylitis. CDR3s include the opening cysteine and the closing phenylalanine or tryptophan. A D gene is named only where the DNA matches it firmly. Where a row states a size, it is once, few, many or the class of an expanded clone; other rows omit it.

j_gene,v_gene,abundance,d_gene,len,CDR3nt,CDR3aa
TRBJ1-5,TRBV9,few,.,16,TGTGCCAGCAGCGTAGGGGGGGCTTATGGCAATCAGCCCCAGCATTTT,CASSVGGAYGNQPQHF
TRBJ2-2,TRBV24-1,many,.,14,TGTGCCACCGGTTGGTCCGGAGATGGCAGGGAGCTGTTTTTT,CATGWSGDGRELFF
TRBJ2-1,TRBV4-2,.,.,17,TGTGCCAGCAGCCCCCTCGGAACCTACAGCTCCTACAATGAGCAGTTCTTC,CASSPLGTYSSYNEQFF
TRBJ2-1,TRBV29-1,many,.,14,TGCAGCCTGGGGGACACAGAAATAGTCAATGAGCAGTTCTTC,CSLGDTEIVNEQFF
TRBJ1-5,TRBV10-3,.,.,16,TGTGCCATCAGTGAGAGGGTCCCGGAGGGCAATCAGCCCCAGCATTTT,CAISERVPEGNQPQHF
TRBJ2-4,TRBV7-2,.,TRBD1,15,TGTGCCAGCAGGCGACAGGGAAGTGCCAAAAACATTCAGTACTTC,CASRRQGSAKNIQYF
TRBJ2-7,TRBV6-1,.,TRBD2,15,TGTGCCAGCTCATCTCCGGGACTAGCGGGCTACGAGCAGTACTTC,CASSSPGLAGYEQYF
TRBJ2-5,TRBV10-3,many,TRBD2,16,TGTGCCATCAGTGACTGGAGCGGGGGGGTTCAAGAGACCCAGTACTTC,CAISDWSGGVQETQYF
TRBJ1-3,TRBV12-3/TRBV12-4,many,.,12,TGTGCCAGCAGCATAAACGGAAACACCATATATTTT,CASSINGNTIYF
TRBJ2-3,TRBV9,.,.,14,TGTGACAGCAGCGTAGTTGGGGGCACAGATACGCAGTATTTT,CDSSVVGGTDTQYF
TRBJ2-5,TRBV4-2,.,.,15,TGTGCCAGCAGCCAAGATTGGGCAGGGGCAGAGACCCAGTACTTC,CASSQDWAGAETQYF
TRBJ1-1,TRBV7-8,.,TRBD1,15,TGTGCCAGCAGCTGGGGACAGGGGGCGGGCACTGAAGCTTTCTTT,CASSWGQGAGTEAFF
TRBJ2-7,TRBV28,.,.,12,TGTGCCAGCGGTCGGGACGGCTACGAGCAGTACTTC,CASGRDGYEQYF
TRBJ2-1,TRBV9,.,TRBD2,17,TGTGCCAGCAGCGTGGGGGAGGGAGGTATGCCCTACAATGAGCAGTTCTTC,CASSVGEGGMPYNEQFF
TRBJ1-1,TRBV20-1,.,.,15,TGCAGTGCTAGAGAATGGGGGGCAGGGGACACTGAAGCTTTCTTT,CSAREWGAGDTEAFF
TRBJ2-7,TRBV12-3/TRBV12-4,few,.,13,TGTGCCAGCAGTTTCATCGTCGGGTACGAGCAGTACTTC,CASSFIVGYEQYF
TRBJ1-2,TRBV7-2,many,.,15,TGTGCCAGCAGCTTAGTAGGAACTCTAGGCTATGGCTACACCTTC,CASSLVGTLGYGYTF
TRBJ1-2,TRBV20-1,many,TRBD1,12,TGCAGTGCTCCCGGGACAGGGAAGGGCTACACCTTC,CSAPGTGKGYTF
TRBJ1-5,TRBV4-2,.,.,15,TGTGCCAGCAGCCAAGATGGGGGGGCGGCTCAGCCCCAGCATTTT,CASSQDGGAAQPQHF
TRBJ1-1,TRBV20-1,.,TRBD1,14,TGCAGTGCTAGACCCGACAGGGGGCTGGCTGAAGCTTTCTTT,CSARPDRGLAEAFF
TRBJ2-3,TRBV4-2,few,.,14,TGTGCCAGCAGCCACCTAGCGATCACAGATACGCAGTATTTT,CASSHLAITDTQYF
TRBJ2-2,TRBV7-7,.,TRBD2,15,TGTGCTAGCGGGCGTGGGCCTTCGAACACCGGGGAGCTGTTTTTT,CASGRGPSNTGELFF
TRBJ2-6,TRBV4-1,few,TRBD1,18,TGCGCCAGCAGCCGGGACAGGGGAACCCTCTCTGGGGCCAACGTCCTGACTTTC,CASSRDRGTLSGANVLTF
TRBJ1-3,TRBV5-1,few,.,14,TGCGCCAGCAGCAAAGGGACGGCTGGAAACACCATATATTTT,CASSKGTAGNTIYF
TRBJ2-1,TRBV12-3/TRBV12-4,.,.,13,TGTGCCAGCAGGCGACAGGTGACTGGTGAGCAGTTCTTC,CASRRQVTGEQFF